This TCR beta chain came from a study of cytomegalovirus exposure and HLA in healthy donors. With 5 bases clipped from V and 4 bases from J, the junction kept 16 bases outside the gene matches. The germline CDR1 and CDR2 sequences are SEHNR and FQNEAQ (reference sequence). The CDR3 extends over 18 amino acids. The table lists this clone with a count of one. This PCR relied on a set of 60 Vbeta primers and 13 Jbeta primers. Method: immunoSEQ multiplex PCR; TCRdb's copy keeps in-frame clones and lacks some. The data contain roughly 110,000 clones, 74% of them singletons. The source material was PBMCs. The chain uses TRBV7-9 and TRBJ1-1; 10 bases are a match to TRBD1. The TCR was taken from a human donor in good health. CDR3 amino acids: CASSRRQGANGLGTEAFF. The CDR3 bases are TGTGCCAGCAGCCGTAGACAGGGGGCGAATGGGCTGGGCACTGAAGCTTTCTTT.